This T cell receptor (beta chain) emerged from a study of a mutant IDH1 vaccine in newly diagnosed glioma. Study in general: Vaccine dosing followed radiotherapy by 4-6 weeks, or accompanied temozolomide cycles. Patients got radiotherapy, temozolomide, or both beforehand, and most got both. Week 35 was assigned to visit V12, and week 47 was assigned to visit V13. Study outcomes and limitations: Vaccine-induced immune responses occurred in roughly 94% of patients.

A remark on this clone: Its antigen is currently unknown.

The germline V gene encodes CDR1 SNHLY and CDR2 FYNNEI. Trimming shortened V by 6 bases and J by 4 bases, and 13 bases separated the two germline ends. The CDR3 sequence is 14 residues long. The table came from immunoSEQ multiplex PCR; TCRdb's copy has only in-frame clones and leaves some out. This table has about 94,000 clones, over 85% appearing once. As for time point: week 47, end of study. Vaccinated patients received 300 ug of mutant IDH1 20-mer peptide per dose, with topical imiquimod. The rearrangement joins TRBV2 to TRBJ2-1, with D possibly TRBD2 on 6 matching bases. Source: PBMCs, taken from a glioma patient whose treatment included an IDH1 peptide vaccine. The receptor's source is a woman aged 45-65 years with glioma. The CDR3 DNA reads TGTGCCAGCAGCAAACTAGGAGGGTACAATGAGCAGTTCTTC. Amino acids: CASSKLGGYNEQFF.